One TCR beta chain is described in this entry. Antigen specificity is unknown. These data are taken from a study of T cells in Graves' hyperthyroidism and ophthalmopathy. Study-level points and caveats: In simple terms, a model built on 13 V-J features told ophthalmopathy apart from stable hyperthyroidism.

Researchers took RNA transcripts and amplified the TCR beta CDR3 regions from them. When the TCR CDR3 underwent first-round RT-PCR, the HTBI primer set was used. TCRdb ran MiXCR on the multiplex PCR reads and lists one entry per CDR3 protein. The data contain around 690,000 distinct CDR3 sequences, roughly 17% of them singletons. V shed 4 bases and J shed 5 bases, with 21 bases lying between them. Germline V gene sequence: CDR1 GTSNPN, CDR2 SVGIG (reference sequence). The CDR3 is made up of 15 amino acids. Diagnoses were established using clinical symptoms, serum thyroxine and TRAb, thyroid ultrasound and orbital computed tomography.

The sequence derives from a man in his forties or fifties with Graves' hyperthyroidism. V gene TRBV30 combines with J gene TRBJ2-7, with D perhaps matching TRBD1 (5 bases). Source material: blood. The CDR3 reads CAWNVLTVTVDEQYF. In nucleotides, the CDR3 is TGTGCCTGGAACGTACTGACAGTAACTGTCGACGAGCAGTACTTC.